These T cell receptor beta chains were read from a single sample in a study of HIV-infected patients and healthy controls. MiXCR, applied by TCRdb to the 5' RACE reads, yields one record per CDR3 protein. The sample consists of over 8,000 distinct CDR3 sequences, under 7% of them appearing once. Sequenced here: blood, sampled during antiretroviral therapy. Receptor source: an adult with HIV infection. The donor label of this sample is uncertain. CDR3s include the opening cysteine and the closing phenylalanine or tryptophan. Each record gives: V gene, clone size, J gene, CDR3 length, D gene, CDR3 DNA, CDR3 protein. D genes are given only for firm matches. Clone size is shown for a subset of rows, as once, few, many or a class of expanded clone.

v_gene: TRBV7-2
abundance: medium-sized
j_gene: TRBJ2-3
len: 17
d_gene: TRBD2
CDR3nt: TGTGCCAGCAGCTTAGGTCTAGCGGGGGGGCCGGTAGATACGCAGTATTTT
CDR3aa: CASSLGLAGGPVDTQYF

v_gene: TRBV6-5
abundance: many
j_gene: TRBJ2-2
len: 13
d_gene: TRBD2
CDR3nt: TGTACCACCGGGACTAGCGGGACCGGGGAGCTGTTTTTT
CDR3aa: CTTGTSGTGELFF

v_gene: TRBV24-1
abundance: many
j_gene: TRBJ2-7
len: 14
d_gene: -
CDR3nt: TGTGCCACCAGTGATGGTGGGGGCCCCTACGAGCAGTACTTC
CDR3aa: CATSDGGGPYEQYF

v_gene: TRBV7-6
abundance: many
j_gene: TRBJ1-3
len: 15
d_gene: -
CDR3nt: TGTGCCAGCAGCTCGACCCGGTCCTCTGGAAACACCATATATTTT
CDR3aa: CASSSTRSSGNTIYF

v_gene: TRBV19
abundance: medium-sized
j_gene: TRBJ1-5
len: 14
d_gene: TRBD1
CDR3nt: TGTGCCAGTAGTAAGGCAGGGGGCGGTCAGCCCCAGCATTTT
CDR3aa: CASSKAGGGQPQHF

v_gene: TRBV7-2
abundance: many
j_gene: TRBJ2-5
len: 15
d_gene: TRBD1
CDR3nt: TGTGCCAGCAGCTCCACCGGGACAGGCAAAGAGACCCAGTACTTC
CDR3aa: CASSSTGTGKETQYF

v_gene: TRBV30
abundance: many
j_gene: TRBJ2-1
len: 14
d_gene: -
CDR3nt: TGTGCCTGGTCTCCCGGACCCCCCTACAATGAGCAGTTCTTC
CDR3aa: CAWSPGPPYNEQFF

v_gene: TRBV11-3
abundance: -
j_gene: TRBJ1-1
len: 12
d_gene: -
CDR3nt: TGTGCCAGCAGTTCCAGGACTGGTGAAGCTTTCTTT
CDR3aa: CASSSRTGEAFF

v_gene: TRBV24-1
abundance: many
j_gene: TRBJ2-5
len: 14
d_gene: -
CDR3nt: TGTGCCACCAGTGCCCTGGACAGAAAAGAGACCCAGTACTTC
CDR3aa: CATSALDRKETQYF

v_gene: TRBV19
abundance: medium-sized
j_gene: TRBJ2-3
len: 16
d_gene: TRBD2
CDR3nt: TGTGCCAGTAGTATTAAGTCTAGCGGCTTGGCCGATACGCAGTATTTT
CDR3aa: CASSIKSSGLADTQYF

v_gene: TRBV5-1
abundance: few
j_gene: TRBJ2-1
len: 14
d_gene: -
CDR3nt: TGCGCCAGCAGCTGGGAATACTCCTACAATGAGCAGTTCTTC
CDR3aa: CASSWEYSYNEQFF

v_gene: TRBV20-1
abundance: many
j_gene: TRBJ1-3
len: 17
d_gene: TRBD1
CDR3nt: TGCAGTGCTCACCCTGGAAGCGGACAGGGGGTTGGCAACACCATATATTTT
CDR3aa: CSAHPGSGQGVGNTIYF

v_gene: TRBV5-1
abundance: medium-sized
j_gene: TRBJ1-1
len: 13
d_gene: -
CDR3nt: TGCGCCACCTCCGAGATAGCGAACACTGAAGCTTTCTTT
CDR3aa: CATSEIANTEAFF

v_gene: TRBV12-3/TRBV12-4
abundance: -
j_gene: TRBJ2-3
len: 16
d_gene: TRBD2
CDR3nt: TGTGCCAGCAGTTTAGCGTCTAGCGGGGAGCAGCGAACGCAGTATTTT
CDR3aa: CASSLASSGEQRTQYF

v_gene: TRBV5-1
abundance: few
j_gene: TRBJ1-1
len: 12
d_gene: -
CDR3nt: TGCGCCAGCAGCTTCAGCAGTACTGAAGCTTTCTTT
CDR3aa: CASSFSSTEAFF

v_gene: TRBV7-8
abundance: many
j_gene: TRBJ1-5
len: 16
d_gene: -
CDR3nt: TGTGCCAGCAGCTTAGATCCTCCCGCGGGGAGGCAGCCCCAGCATTTT
CDR3aa: CASSLDPPAGRQPQHF

v_gene: TRBV7-2
abundance: many
j_gene: TRBJ2-3
len: 17
d_gene: -
CDR3nt: TGTGCCAGCAGCTTAGATGCAAGCGGGCTTAGGCGTGATACGCAGTATTTT
CDR3aa: CASSLDASGLRRDTQYF

v_gene: TRBV7-9
abundance: -
j_gene: TRBJ2-2
len: 14
d_gene: -
CDR3nt: TGTGCCAGCAGCTTTAAGGAGAACACCGGGGAGCTGTTTTTT
CDR3aa: CASSFKENTGELFF

v_gene: TRBV19
abundance: many
j_gene: TRBJ2-3
len: 14
d_gene: -
CDR3nt: TGTGCCAGTAGTAAAGCGGTAGCGTCGGATACGCAGTATTTT
CDR3aa: CASSKAVASDTQYF

v_gene: TRBV30
abundance: many
j_gene: TRBJ1-1
len: 14
d_gene: -
CDR3nt: TGTGCCTGGAGTATAAGAGGAATGAACACTGAAGCTTTCTTT
CDR3aa: CAWSIRGMNTEAFF

v_gene: TRBV2
abundance: medium-sized
j_gene: TRBJ1-4
len: 14
d_gene: -
CDR3nt: TGTGCCAGCAGGGGGGACACGGCGGGCGAAAAACTGTTTTTT
CDR3aa: CASRGDTAGEKLFF

v_gene: TRBV6-2/TRBV6-3
abundance: many
j_gene: TRBJ2-6
len: 18
d_gene: -
CDR3nt: TGTGCCAGCAGGAAGTTGTCCTATGTCGCCTCTGGGGCCAACGTCCTGACTTTC
CDR3aa: CASRKLSYVASGANVLTF

v_gene: TRBV18
abundance: many
j_gene: TRBJ2-2
len: 16
d_gene: -
CDR3nt: TGTGCCAGCTCACCACCGGGAGGGGGCGACACCGGGGAGCTGTTTTTT
CDR3aa: CASSPPGGGDTGELFF

v_gene: TRBV18
abundance: many
j_gene: TRBJ1-4
len: 19
d_gene: -
CDR3nt: TGTGCCAGCTCACCGATTCCGGGACACCTTCTTGCAACTAATGAAAAACTGTTTTTT
CDR3aa: CASSPIPGHLLATNEKLFF

v_gene: TRBV25-1
abundance: many
j_gene: TRBJ2-7
len: 13
d_gene: -
CDR3nt: TGTGCCAGCATGATCGCACGTTGCTACGAGCAGTACTTC
CDR3aa: CASMIARCYEQYF

v_gene: TRBV11-2
abundance: many
j_gene: TRBJ1-3
len: 13
d_gene: -
CDR3nt: TGTGCCAGCAGCTCATCAGGGACTGACACCATATATTTT
CDR3aa: CASSSSGTDTIYF

v_gene: TRBV11-2
abundance: many
j_gene: TRBJ1-2
len: 13
d_gene: -
CDR3nt: TGTGCCAGCAGTGAAGATGGATTTTGGGGCTACACCTTC
CDR3aa: CASSEDGFWGYTF

v_gene: TRBV4-2
abundance: many
j_gene: TRBJ2-6
len: 18
d_gene: -
CDR3nt: TGTGCCAGCAGCCCCCAGGGGCGGACTAACTCGGGGGCCAACGTCCTGACTTTC
CDR3aa: CASSPQGRTNSGANVLTF

v_gene: TRBV6-5
abundance: many
j_gene: TRBJ2-3
len: 19
d_gene: -
CDR3nt: TGTGCCAGCAGTTACTCGGCAGGGGTTGGCGGGAGCGGCACAGATACGCAGTATTTT
CDR3aa: CASSYSAGVGGSGTDTQYF

v_gene: TRBV24-1
abundance: few
j_gene: TRBJ2-6
len: 18
d_gene: -
CDR3nt: TGTGCCACCAGTGATTTTCAGGGTACAGGTTCTGGGGCCAACGTCCTGACTTTC
CDR3aa: CATSDFQGTGSGANVLTF

v_gene: TRBV13
abundance: few
j_gene: TRBJ1-3
len: 13
d_gene: -
CDR3nt: TGTGCCAGCAGCCTGACCCTTGGAAACACCATATATTTT
CDR3aa: CASSLTLGNTIYF

v_gene: TRBV5-1
abundance: medium-sized
j_gene: TRBJ2-6
len: 15
d_gene: -
CDR3nt: TGCGCCAGCAGCTTAGACGGCTCTGGGGCCAACGTCCTGACTTTC
CDR3aa: CASSLDGSGANVLTF

v_gene: TRBV29-1
abundance: many
j_gene: TRBJ2-7
len: 11
d_gene: -
CDR3nt: TGCAGCGTTGCGACAGACTACGAGCAGTACTTC
CDR3aa: CSVATDYEQYF

v_gene: TRBV28
abundance: many
j_gene: TRBJ2-3
len: 16
d_gene: TRBD2
CDR3nt: TGTGCCAGCAGGGGGTCTAGCGGGAGGTCTACAGATACGCAGTATTTT
CDR3aa: CASRGSSGRSTDTQYF

v_gene: TRBV20-1
abundance: many
j_gene: TRBJ1-2
len: 13
d_gene: -
CDR3nt: TGCAGTGCTAGAGCCGGTGGAGCTAATGACTACACCTTC
CDR3aa: CSARAGGANDYTF

v_gene: TRBV4-2
abundance: many
j_gene: TRBJ2-3
len: 15
d_gene: -
CDR3nt: TGTGCCAGCAGCCAAGATATAGCGGACACAGATACGCAGTATTTT
CDR3aa: CASSQDIADTDTQYF

v_gene: TRBV29-1
abundance: few
j_gene: TRBJ1-4
len: 15
d_gene: TRBD1
CDR3nt: TGCAGCGCCCGGACGACAGGGGGTTTAGGTGAAAAACTGTTTTTT
CDR3aa: CSARTTGGLGEKLFF

v_gene: TRBV6-5
abundance: many
j_gene: TRBJ2-1
len: 11
d_gene: -
CDR3nt: TGTGCCAGCAGCAATTACGGTGAGCAGTTCTTC
CDR3aa: CASSNYGEQFF

v_gene: TRBV6-2/TRBV6-3
abundance: many
j_gene: TRBJ2-6
len: 15
d_gene: TRBD2
CDR3nt: TGTGCCAGCAGTCACGGGGGGTCCGGGGCCAACGTCCTGACTTTC
CDR3aa: CASSHGGSGANVLTF

v_gene: TRBV12-3/TRBV12-4
abundance: many
j_gene: TRBJ1-2
len: 14
d_gene: -
CDR3nt: TGTGCCAGCAGTTTGGCAGGGGATCCCTATGGCTACACCTTC
CDR3aa: CASSLAGDPYGYTF

v_gene: TRBV30
abundance: medium-sized
j_gene: TRBJ2-1
len: 12
d_gene: -
CDR3nt: TGTGCCTGGAGTATTCCCCCCAATGAGCAGTTCTTC
CDR3aa: CAWSIPPNEQFF

v_gene: TRBV20-1
abundance: many
j_gene: TRBJ2-7
len: 13
d_gene: -
CDR3nt: TGCAGTGCTAGAGACCCGAGGGCTTACGAGCAGTACTTC
CDR3aa: CSARDPRAYEQYF

v_gene: TRBV29-1
abundance: -
j_gene: TRBJ1-1
len: 12
d_gene: -
CDR3nt: TGCAGCGCTACAATACAGACGGCTGAAGCTTTCTTT
CDR3aa: CSATIQTAEAFF

v_gene: TRBV5-1
abundance: medium-sized
j_gene: TRBJ1-1
len: 16
d_gene: -
CDR3nt: TGCGCCAGCAGCTTGTTAACCGGCGGAAAATGGGTTGAAGCTTTCTTT
CDR3aa: CASSLLTGGKWVEAFF

v_gene: TRBV12-3/TRBV12-4
abundance: many
j_gene: TRBJ2-1
len: 17
d_gene: TRBD2
CDR3nt: TGTGCCAGCAGTTCCGGGACTAGCGGACCTTTCTACAATGAGCAGTTCTTC
CDR3aa: CASSSGTSGPFYNEQFF

v_gene: TRBV30
abundance: many
j_gene: TRBJ2-7
len: 14
d_gene: TRBD2
CDR3nt: TGTGCCTGGCTCGGGGCTAGCGGGCCCTACGAGCAGTACTTC
CDR3aa: CAWLGASGPYEQYF

v_gene: TRBV6-2/TRBV6-3
abundance: many
j_gene: TRBJ1-5
len: 13
d_gene: -
CDR3nt: TGTGCCAGTTTCGGAGGGGGCAATCAGCCCCAGCATTTT
CDR3aa: CASFGGGNQPQHF

v_gene: TRBV6-5
abundance: once
j_gene: TRBJ2-2
len: 14
d_gene: -
CDR3nt: TGTGTCAGCAGTTACGACAGCGGCACCGGGGAGCTGTTTTTT
CDR3aa: CVSSYDSGTGELFF

v_gene: TRBV4-3
abundance: many
j_gene: TRBJ1-2
len: 14
d_gene: -
CDR3nt: TGCGCCAGCAGCCAGGGACTGGGAGGACATGGCTACACCTTC
CDR3aa: CASSQGLGGHGYTF